This TCR beta chain was captured by sequencing in a study of blood T cells in healthy people across ages. General study findings and limits: Significant beta diversity loss was already apparent by age about 39, declining roughly linearly. Unsorted PBMCs blocked a conclusive comparison of naive and antigen-experienced cells.

Note on this clonotype: Its target is unknown.

Germline CDR1 and CDR2: SNHLY and FYNNEI. V lost 0 bases to trimming and J lost 4 bases, with 13 bases between them. This CDR3 region has 16 residues. Combining a sample-barcoded 5' primer with a J-beta primer mix, a second PCR ran for about 7 to 11 cycles. Every cDNA molecule bore a tag from a template-switch adaptor containing 12 random nucleotides. From the 5' RACE reads, TCRdb called clonotypes with MiXCR, one entry per CDR3 protein. The sample holds about 1.8 million distinct CDR3 sequences, about 50% seen once. This TCR was recovered from a woman aged 40 to 50 in good health. This sequence joins TRBV2 and TRBJ1-5; the D gene is possibly TRBD1 (5 bases). Source material: blood. CDR3 coding DNA: TGTGCCAGCAGTGAAGCTCGGGGGTTAAGTAATCAGCCCCAGCATTTT. Amino acids: CASSEARGLSNQPQHF.